The T cell receptor (beta chain) described here comes from a study of spatial heterogeneity in lung cancer. Regarding time point: sample taken at primary tumor resection. No cell sorting; template was whole RNA from tumor, lung tissue or PBMC. The donors, 70 to 80 patients with untreated early-stage non-small cell lung cancer, provided the samples. Each CDR3 protein is one row after TCRdb ran MiXCR on the 5' RACE reads. The sample records 50,000 to 65,000 distinct CDR3 sequences, under 7.5% being singletons. CDR3 length: 15 amino acids. Germline V gene data show CDR1 as SEHNR and CDR2 as FQNEAQ (reference sequence). Losses at the gene ends were 4 bases for V and 4 bases for J; bases not matched to a gene: 8. In its sample, this clonotype was seen many times.

This sequence originates from a female donor with early-stage non-small cell lung cancer. This chain joins TRBV7-9 and TRBJ2-5, with 8 bases fitting TRBD1. Sequenced here: PBMCs, sampled at surgery. The CDR3 region has the DNA TGTGCCAGCAGCTCCCCGGGACAGGTGTTAGAGACCCAGTACTTC. Translating it yields CASSSPGQVLETQYF.